This is a list of T cell receptor beta chains from one sample in a study of OX40 agonist ivuxolimab in advanced cancers. Data came from immunoSEQ multiplex PCR; TCRdb stores just in-frame clones and leaves some out. The sample comprises around 92,000 clones, roughly 94% of which are singletons, and around 0.17% rests with the top ten. Source: CD4+ or CD8+ T cells sorted from blood, taken in a trial of the OX40 agonist ivuxolimab. Receptors were obtained from an adult with an advanced solid tumor such as melanoma, head and neck, liver or kidney cancer. CDR3s include the opening cysteine and the closing phenylalanine or tryptophan. D genes are given only for firm matches. Size tells how often a clone was seen (once, few, many) or the class of an expanded clone, and some rows leave it out.

V: TRBV19
D: NA
size: NA
J: TRBJ1-1
DNA: TGTGCCAGTAGTATTCAGGGGATAAGCGCTGAAGCTTTCTTT
CDR3: CASSIQGISAEAFF

V: TRBV7-3
D: NA
size: NA
J: TRBJ2-4
DNA: TGTGCCAGCAGCCCAGGGTCCAAAAACATTCAGTACTTC
CDR3: CASSPGSKNIQYF

V: TRBV11-1
D: NA
size: NA
J: TRBJ2-6
DNA: TGTGCCAGCAGCCCCAGAAACAGGGCTGGGGCCAACGTCCTGACTTTC
CDR3: CASSPRNRAGANVLTF

V: TRBV7-8
D: NA
size: NA
J: TRBJ1-5
DNA: TGTGCCAGCAGTTTGAGACAGGCCAATCAGCCCCAGCATTTT
CDR3: CASSLRQANQPQHF

V: TRBV6-5
D: TRBD2
size: NA
J: TRBJ2-2
DNA: TGTGCCAGCAGTTTGGCGGGGGGACTGAACACCGGGGAGCTGTTTTTT
CDR3: CASSLAGGLNTGELFF

V: TRBV7-2
D: TRBD1
size: NA
J: TRBJ1-1
DNA: TGTGCCAGCAGCTTAGCCAGGACAGGAACTGAAGCTTTCTTT
CDR3: CASSLARTGTEAFF

V: TRBV4-1
D: TRBD1
size: NA
J: TRBJ1-3
DNA: TGCGCCAGCAGCCACCGGACAGGGCCTGGAAACACCATATATTTT
CDR3: CASSHRTGPGNTIYF

V: TRBV18
D: TRBD1
size: NA
J: TRBJ1-1
DNA: TGTGCCAGCTCGCCGGACAGGGCGCTTATGAACACTGAAGCTTTCTTT
CDR3: CASSPDRALMNTEAFF

V: TRBV7-8
D: TRBD2
size: NA
J: TRBJ2-1
DNA: TGTGCCAGCAGCCCGACTAGCGGGAGGGCCAGTGTAAGGCAGTTCTTC
CDR3: CASSPTSGRASVRQFF

V: TRBV18
D: NA
size: NA
J: TRBJ1-1
DNA: TGTGCCAGCTCAGGGACCGCAATGAACACTGAAGCTTTCTTT
CDR3: CASSGTAMNTEAFF

V: TRBV28
D: TRBD2
size: NA
J: TRBJ2-7
DNA: TGTGCCAGCAGTTTTCTCGCGGGAGAGGGCTACGAGCAGTACTTC
CDR3: CASSFLAGEGYEQYF

V: TRBV11-2
D: NA
size: NA
J: TRBJ2-7
DNA: TGTGCCAGCAGCGCCCAGGGGAAGGAAACCTACGAGCAGTACTTC
CDR3: CASSAQGKETYEQYF

V: TRBV5-6
D: TRBD1
size: NA
J: TRBJ2-3
DNA: TGTGCCAGCAGCCCCTGGGACAGGGACACAGATACGCAGTATTTT
CDR3: CASSPWDRDTDTQYF

V: TRBV5-1
D: NA
size: NA
J: TRBJ2-3
DNA: TGCGCCAGCAGCTTGGTGGTTGTTTCCGGCACAGATACGCAGTATTTT
CDR3: CASSLVVVSGTDTQYF

V: TRBV4-2
D: TRBD2
size: NA
J: TRBJ2-1
DNA: TGTGCCAGCAGCCGGGGACTAGCGGGAGTGTCTGTCCACAATGAGCAGTTCTTC
CDR3: CASSRGLAGVSVHNEQFF

V: TRBV7-6
D: NA
size: NA
J: TRBJ2-6
DNA: TGTGCCAGCAGCTTCCAACCGAGGCCCGGTAGGGAGCTTGGGGCCAACGTCCTGACTTTC
CDR3: CASSFQPRPGRELGANVLTF

V: TRBV7-6
D: NA
size: NA
J: TRBJ2-7
DNA: TGTGCCAGCAGCTTAGGGACGTGGGCAGGGTATAACGAGCAGTACTTC
CDR3: CASSLGTWAGYNEQYF

V: TRBV2
D: TRBD1
size: once
J: TRBJ1-4
DNA: TGTGCCAGCAGGCGGGACAGGGGAAAAGAAAAACTGTTTTTT
CDR3: CASRRDRGKEKLFF

V: TRBV6-5
D: NA
size: NA
J: TRBJ2-6
DNA: TGTGCCAGCAGTGCCAGGGGTAGTGGGGCCAACGTCCTGACTTTC
CDR3: CASSARGSGANVLTF

V: TRBV5-4
D: NA
size: NA
J: TRBJ1-6
DNA: TGTGCCAGCAGCCTTACAGGAATATATAATTCACCCCTCCACTTT
CDR3: CASSLTGIYNSPLHF

V: TRBV4-1
D: NA
size: NA
J: TRBJ2-3
DNA: TGCGCCAGCAGCCAAGTGATACCCATGTCGTCAGATACGCAGTATTTT
CDR3: CASSQVIPMSSDTQYF

V: TRBV27
D: TRBD1
size: NA
J: TRBJ2-5
DNA: TGTGCCAGCAGTTCTCTCGCCCTCAGGACAGGGGAAAGAGAGACCCAGTACTTC
CDR3: CASSSLALRTGERETQYF

V: TRBV7-9
D: NA
size: NA
J: TRBJ2-2
DNA: TGTGCCAGCAGCGTCGACTCCCCCTCCGGGGAGCTGTTTTTT
CDR3: CASSVDSPSGELFF

V: TRBV5-4
D: TRBD1
size: once
J: TRBJ2-7
DNA: TGTGCCAGCAGCTTGGGCCCATCCGGGACAGACCACTACGAGCAGTACTTC
CDR3: CASSLGPSGTDHYEQYF

V: TRBV7-2
D: NA
size: NA
J: TRBJ2-3
DNA: TGTGCCAGCAGGCGCCCGACACCCTCAGATACGCAGTATTTT
CDR3: CASRRPTPSDTQYF

V: TRBV16
D: NA
size: NA
J: TRBJ2-7
DNA: TGTGCCAGCAGCCAGCAGGGCCTATACGAGCAGTACTTC
CDR3: CASSQQGLYEQYF

V: TRBV14
D: NA
size: NA
J: TRBJ1-1
DNA: TGTGCCAGCAGCCAATTCCCGGGGGCCAACACTGAAGCTTTCTTT
CDR3: CASSQFPGANTEAFF

V: TRBV5-1
D: NA
size: NA
J: TRBJ1-4
DNA: TGCGCCAGCAGCCCGGGCGGGACGTATGAAAAACTGTTTTTT
CDR3: CASSPGGTYEKLFF

V: TRBV18
D: NA
size: NA
J: TRBJ2-7
DNA: TGTGCCAGCTCACCACCGGCAACTGGGGGCTACGAGCAGTACTTC
CDR3: CASSPPATGGYEQYF

V: TRBV5-1
D: NA
size: NA
J: TRBJ1-1
DNA: TGCGCCAGCAGCTTGGAACCGCCACAGGGTACAGAAGCTTTCTTT
CDR3: CASSLEPPQGTEAFF

V: TRBV28
D: TRBD1
size: NA
J: TRBJ1-1
DNA: TGTGCCAGCAGTCTCGGACAGGGGATATCTGAAGCTTTCTTT
CDR3: CASSLGQGISEAFF

V: TRBV11-2
D: TRBD2
size: NA
J: TRBJ2-1
DNA: TGTGCCAGCAGCTTATTTGGGACTAGCGGGGCCAATGAGCAGTTCTTC
CDR3: CASSLFGTSGANEQFF

V: TRBV5-1
D: TRBD1
size: NA
J: TRBJ1-2
DNA: TGCGCCAGCAGCCTGGGACAGGGGAGCTGGGGCTACACCTTC
CDR3: CASSLGQGSWGYTF

V: TRBV5-5
D: NA
size: NA
J: TRBJ1-2
DNA: TGTGCCAGCACGGCAACAGGAAACTATGGCTACACCTTC
CDR3: CASTATGNYGYTF

V: TRBV6-1
D: NA
size: NA
J: TRBJ2-3
DNA: TGTGCCAGCACAACATCGACAGGTCTAGATACGCAGTATTTT
CDR3: CASTTSTGLDTQYF

V: TRBV5-4
D: TRBD1
size: NA
J: TRBJ1-3
DNA: TGTGCCAGCAGCCGGACAGGCGGTCGAAACACCATATATTTT
CDR3: CASSRTGGRNTIYF